Included here is one T cell receptor (beta chain) sequence, with context. Its antigen remains undetermined. Per-nucleotide qualities are absent, and no much larger clonotype sits a single base away. V ends up 6 bases short and J 3 bases short, with an unmatched junction base count of 4. The CDR3 measures 15 amino acids from cysteine to phenylalanine. Kept here is only the CDR3 DNA, which spans 45 bases and is read in frame from base 1. Taken from the germline V gene (reference sequence), the CDR1 and CDR2 loops are LNHDA and SQIVND. The source of the sample is a study of cytomegalovirus exposure and HLA in healthy donors (dated by TCRdb to 2016 to 2017). For context, the study as a whole: An earlier analysis of roughly 500 of the donors reported approximately 290 Gb of sequence data and about 100 million unique TCR beta sequences from 190 million or so T cells. In addition to the first cohort of roughly 670 subjects, a separate validation cohort of some 120 different subjects was used. Donor age, sex, ethnicity and CMV serostatus were collected together with the repertoire data. In an earlier analysis of 587 of the donors, high-throughput TCR beta sequencing was used to judge whether each TCR beta V gene segment behaved as functional or pseudogenic. The study combined high-throughput TCR immunosequencing, statistical association of individual TCRs with disease status, and machine learning to predict cytomegalovirus infection status. Using immunosequencing, the study profiled T cell repertoires from about 650 subjects and related those repertoires to cytomegalovirus serostatus. HLA typing included class I and class II loci at four-digit resolution. Of the 398 genotyped donors, more than 75% were placed in the genetic ancestry cluster associated with self-reported Caucasian donors. Typing coverage varied by locus: roughly 629-630 donors for A, B, C, DRB1 and DQB1; roughly 520 for DQA1; more than 600 for DPA1; some 470 for DPB1. Roughly five DR-DQ haplotypes were handled as single units for association and clustering, since linkage in the cohort was strong. Approximately 300 gigabases of sequencing data and approximately 92 million unique TCR sequences made up an early release that covered nearly 650 HLA-typed donors. Rather than using new phenotypic data, the later analysis identified candidate immune exposures from TCR beta sequences and from how often those sequences occurred across donors. Genome-wide SNP genotypes for about 65% of the roughly 670 donors were used in a later genetic analysis, which treated that subset as a discovery cohort. Every repertoire in the discovery cohort had been generated on one and the same sequencing platform. Among over 350 genotyped donors of the cohort, an average of approximately 240,000 unique TCR beta nucleotide sequences were sequenced per donor, about a sixth of them non-productive. To study patterns of TCR occurrence, a later analysis re-analyzed previously published TCR beta repertoires from 666 donors and added high-resolution HLA genotyping. The aim of the study was to test whether cataloging public T cell receptors could identify signatures of past pathogen exposure. Broad study findings and their caveats: The only immune exposure information available for the cohort was CMV serostatus. A total of 150 to 200 TCR beta chains were listed by the study as associated with cytomegalovirus. A further reported finding was that TCR beta sequences accurately predicted the HLA-A and HLA-B alleles for most subjects in the first cohort. Assigning TCR associations to individual alleles was difficult when HLA alleles, especially DR and DQ, strongly co-occurred. At a false discovery rate of 0.05, a later analysis linked under 20,000 TCR beta sequences to specific HLA alleles. According to a later genetic analysis, donors in an Asian-associated ancestry cluster had fewer N-insertions in productive TCRs than the approximately 670-donor mean. The classifier was reported to diagnose cytomegalovirus status with high specificity and sensitivity in both the original cohort and the validation cohort. An earlier analysis of approximately 500 of the donors showed that most TCR beta V segments appeared in productive rearrangements either about 90% or about 30% of the time, which broadly matched IMGT annotations. A later genetic analysis associated a missense DCLRE1C variant with V-gene and J-gene trimming of TCR beta chains, and an independent cohort replicated the association. In a later analysis, the rate of TCR association differed among HLA loci, with DRB1 alleles having the most associated TCRs and HLA-C alleles having the fewest. A cluster of highly shared sequence variants was judged likely to represent a technical artifact of the sequencing pipeline. Several of the top co-occurrence clusters appeared to be linked to parvovirus B19, influenza, CMV and Epstein-Barr virus, according to a later analysis. Presence/absence analyses assumed roughly uniform sequencing depth across donors, an assumption that may not hold. Three of the identified cytomegalovirus-associated TCR beta chains were confirmed in vitro to be specific for cytomegalovirus antigens. According to the authors, the approach could potentially be generalized to other disease states and immunological phenotypes. Most CMV-associated TCR beta chains appeared to be HLA-restricted in a later analysis, and the HLA associations seemed to be driven largely by CMV exposure. Correlated functional status among segregating V segments might reflect linkage disequilibrium, but an unknown experimental factor could not be ruled out. Because HLA typing was unavailable for some donors at each locus, only the typed subset was used in association tests. Across donors, most TCR sequences were observed very rarely, whereas some public TCRs were present in many individuals. In this cohort, only TCR beta chains were sequenced, and detectable features were limited by the absence of alpha or paired-chain data. Because counts were too low, some 17 rarely observed V segments, including chromosome 9 orphons, were left out of the earlier analysis of several hundred of the donors. The 87-base-pair reads could not distinguish some IMGT-functional V segments, including TRBV6-2 and TRBV6-3, so those segments were excluded. In a later analysis, HLA-associated TCR beta chains were found to be more clonally expanded and to have lower generation probabilities than equally common non-associated chains.

Library preparation used the immunoSEQ multiplex PCR assay. For the multiplex PCR, a mixture combining 60 forward primers for TCR Vbeta segments and 13 reverse primers for TCR Jbeta segments was used. A multiplex PCR assay on genomic DNA amplified the CDR3 region of rearranged TCR beta genes. The Illumina HiSeq System was used to sequence the amplified TCR beta libraries as 87-base-pair reads. The authors' analysis ran thus. A later analysis counted approximately 84 million unique TCR beta chains across the 700 or so repertoires, and roughly 11 million of these chains were shared by at least two donors. Raw reads were error-corrected and collapsed into unique sequences by a nearest-neighbor algorithm in which closely related sequences were merged to remove PCR and sequencing errors. V, D and J gene segments were assigned by aligning CDR3 sequences to IMGT reference sequences. For a sequence to be retained, at least a six-nucleotide match to both a V gene segment and a J gene segment was required. Rearrangements were classified as productive when the CDR3 lacked stop codons and remained in frame with V and J, and all other rearrangements were classified as non-productive. CDR3 was defined according to IMGT convention as the region running from the second conserved V-encoded cysteine to the conserved J-encoded phenylalanine. The earlier analysis of about 560 of the donors excluded any sequence lacking an unambiguous match to a single V gene segment. In an earlier analysis of 450 to 750 of the donors, a V segment was called functional when productive rearrangements were above 56.7%, and segregating when the standard deviation between donors exceeded 5%. A statistical classification framework was built to diagnose cytomegalovirus status from the catalog of TCR beta chain sequences. In a later analysis, TCR nucleotide sequences were compared against IMGT/GENE-DB human TR gene sequences so that V and J genes could be assigned. Using the TCRdist pipeline, a later analysis assigned CDR3 sequences along with most-parsimonious VDJ recombination scenarios. In a later analysis, each TCR beta chain was defined by its CDR3 amino acid sequence together with its V-gene family, and reads without a unique V-gene family were excluded. A later analysis removed 500 to 650 highly shared, low-generation-probability nucleotide sequences to deal with suspected cross-contamination and a sequencing artifact. In a later analysis, a clonal expansion index for each public chain was calculated from normalized within-repertoire ranks of inferred template counts. A later analysis computed generation probabilities with a VDJ recombination model fitted to out-of-frame rearrangements, and checked the results against IGoR. A later analysis scored TCR-TCR, TCR-HLA and TCR-CMV co-occurrence with hypergeometric tests, applying a repertoire-size bias correction to TCR pairs. To estimate false discovery rates, a later analysis permuted the HLA or CMV assignments 20 times. In a later analysis, co-occurring TCRs were grouped with DBSCAN, and TCRdist sequence similarity was added when clustering was performed within HLA-allele-positive subsets. Repertoires with fewer than 30,000 or more than 120,000 public chains, plus five repertoires with anomalous nucleotide sharing, were excluded from co-occurrence clustering. The table was pulled from immuneACCESS by TCRdb, which kept in-frame rearrangements only. Such tables lose some clones; where checked, under half of the loss comes from unresolved V genes, and the rest has no known cause. The V and J calls and clone size come from that table; D and trimming were worked out from the DNA. This sample is represented by approximately 180,000 clones; more than 60% of them were singletons. The top ten hold about 2.5% of the sample.

In total, over 600 healthy bone marrow donors made up the cohort. At the time of sampling, all cohort members were nominally healthy, though unrecorded immune exposures were likely present. Of the 666 cohort members, about 280 had positive CMV serostatus and about 330 had negative CMV serostatus, and CMV serostatus was not recorded for the donor. A peripheral blood sample was collected from each donor, and TCR beta sequencing was performed on peripheral blood mononuclear cells. The Qiagen DNeasy Blood Extraction Kit was used to extract genomic DNA from the blood cell samples. The V gene is TRBV19 and the J gene is TRBJ2-1; 11 bases in the middle match TRBD2. This clonotype originated in a human donor in good health. Sequencing used PBMCs. In nucleotide form, the sequence is TGTGCCAGTAGCCTTAGCGGGGGGGTCTACAATGAGCAGTTCTTC. This is translated as CASSLSGGVYNEQFF. Beyond the CDR3, the reference TRBV19 and TRBJ2-1 genes provide the residues; the full variable domain reads: DGGITQSPKYLFRKEGQNVTLSCEQNLNHDAMYWYRQDPGQGLRLIYYSQIVNDFQKGDIAEGYSVSREKKESFPLTVTSAQKNPTAFYLCASSLSGGVYNEQFFGPGTRLTVL.